This T cell receptor beta chain came from a study of shared clonotypes between healthy human individuals. Study context: Contributing individuals were a couple of females and a few males aged 18 to 49.

Worth noting for this clone: Antigen unknown.

Findings of the study overall: Estimated clonotype richness was generally higher in naive than memory subsets.

The input for sorted-subset replicate PCRs was about 210 ng DNA, tens of thousands of T cell genomes. Libraries were prepared by immunoSEQ multiplex PCR; TCRdb keeps only in-frame clonotypes and omits some of them. The sample records about 300,000 clones, around 72% being singletons. Material: memory CD4+ T cells sorted from blood. Subset specified: CD45RA-negative fraction. This clonotype was obtained from a man younger than 40 in good health.

The CDR3 sequence: CASSSTSGRRTGELFF. CDR3 DNA sequence: TGTGCCAGCAGCTCCACTAGCGGGAGAAGGACCGGGGAGCTGTTTTTT. The chain is built from TRBV13 and TRBJ2-2; 11 positions match TRBD2. This CDR3 contains 16 residues. Germline V gene lookup returns CDR1 PRHDT and CDR2 FYEKMQ (reference sequence). V dropped 4 bases and J dropped 5; count of bases not matched to a gene: 6.